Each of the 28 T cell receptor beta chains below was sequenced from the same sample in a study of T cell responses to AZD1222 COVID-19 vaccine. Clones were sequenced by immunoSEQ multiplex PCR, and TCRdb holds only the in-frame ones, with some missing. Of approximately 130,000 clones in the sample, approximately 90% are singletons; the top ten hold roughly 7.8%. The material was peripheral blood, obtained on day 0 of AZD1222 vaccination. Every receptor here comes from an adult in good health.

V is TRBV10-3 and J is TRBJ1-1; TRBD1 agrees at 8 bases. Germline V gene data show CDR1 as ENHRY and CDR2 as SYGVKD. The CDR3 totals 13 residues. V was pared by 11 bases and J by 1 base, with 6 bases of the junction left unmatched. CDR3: CASRTGQNTEAFF. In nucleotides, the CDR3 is TGTGCCTCCCGGACAGGGCAGAACACTGAAGCTTTCTTT.

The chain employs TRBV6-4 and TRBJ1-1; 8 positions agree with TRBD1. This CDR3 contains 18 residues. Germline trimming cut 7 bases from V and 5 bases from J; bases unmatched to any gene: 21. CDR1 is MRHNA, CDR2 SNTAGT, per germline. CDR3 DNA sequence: TGTGCCAGCAAGGGACAGGCTCTGACTCCAACGAGGCGGACTGAAGCTTTCTTT. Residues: CASKGQALTPTRRTEAFF.

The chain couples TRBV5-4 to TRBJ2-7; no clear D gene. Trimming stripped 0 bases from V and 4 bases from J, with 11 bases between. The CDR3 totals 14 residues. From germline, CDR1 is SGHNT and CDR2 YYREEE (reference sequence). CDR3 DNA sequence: TGTGCCAGCAGCTTGGGCTCCCGCACTTACGAGCAGTACTTC. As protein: CASSLGSRTYEQYF.

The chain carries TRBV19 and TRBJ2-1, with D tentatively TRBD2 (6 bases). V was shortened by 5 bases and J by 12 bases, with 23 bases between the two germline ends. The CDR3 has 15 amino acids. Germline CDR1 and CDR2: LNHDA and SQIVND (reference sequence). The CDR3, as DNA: TGTGCCAGTAGTCTGGGCCTCTCGTGGAGGGCCAGGCAGTTCTTC. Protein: CASSLGLSWRARQFF.

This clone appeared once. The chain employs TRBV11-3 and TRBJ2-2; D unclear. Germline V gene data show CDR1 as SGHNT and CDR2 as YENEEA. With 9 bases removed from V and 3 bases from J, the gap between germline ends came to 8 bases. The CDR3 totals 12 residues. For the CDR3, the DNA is TGTGCCAGTTCGACGTACACCGGGGAGCTGTTTTTT. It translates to CASSTYTGELFF.

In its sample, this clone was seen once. The CDR3 region has the DNA TGTGCCAGTGGGACAGTTTTCAATCAGCCCCAGCATTTT. Translating gives CASGTVFNQPQHF. The chain links TRBV19 to TRBJ1-5, with 7 nucleotides matching TRBD1. This CDR3 region has 13 residues. With V trimmed by 8 bases and J by 3 bases, 4 bases remained unmatched. The germline V gene has CDR1 LNHDA and CDR2 SQIVND (reference sequence). The entire variable domain, with the rest obtained from reference TRBV19 and TRBJ1-5, is as follows: DGGITQSPKYLFRKEGQNVTLSCEQNLNHDAMYWYRQDPGQGLRLIYYSQIVNDFQKGDIAEGYSVSREKKESFPLTVTSAQKNPTAFYLCASGTVFNQPQHFGDGTRLSIL.

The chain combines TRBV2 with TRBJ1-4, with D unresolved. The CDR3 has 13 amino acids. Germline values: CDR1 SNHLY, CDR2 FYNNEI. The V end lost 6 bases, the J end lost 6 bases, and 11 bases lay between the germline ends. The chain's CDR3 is CASRKGIDEKLFF. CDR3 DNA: TGTGCCAGCAGGAAAGGGATTGATGAAAAACTGTTTTTT.

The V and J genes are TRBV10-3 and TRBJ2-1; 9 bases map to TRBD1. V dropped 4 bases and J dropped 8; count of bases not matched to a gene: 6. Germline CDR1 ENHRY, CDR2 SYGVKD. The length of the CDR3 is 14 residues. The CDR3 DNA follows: TGTGCCATCAGTGGGACAGGGGAACACTATGAGCAGTTCTTC. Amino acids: CAISGTGEHYEQFF.

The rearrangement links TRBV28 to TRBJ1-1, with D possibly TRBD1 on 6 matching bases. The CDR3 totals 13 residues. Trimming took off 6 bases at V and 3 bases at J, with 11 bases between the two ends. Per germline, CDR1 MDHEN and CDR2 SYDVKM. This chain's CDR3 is CASRIGGYTEAFF. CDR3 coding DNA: TGTGCCAGCAGGATAGGGGGATACACTGAAGCTTTCTTT. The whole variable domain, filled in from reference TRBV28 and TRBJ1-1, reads DVKVTQSSRYLVKRTGEKVFLECVQDMDHENMFWYRQDPGLGLRLIYFSYDVKMKEKGDIPEGYSVSREKKERFSLILESASTNQTSMYLCASRIGGYTEAFFGQGTRLTVV.

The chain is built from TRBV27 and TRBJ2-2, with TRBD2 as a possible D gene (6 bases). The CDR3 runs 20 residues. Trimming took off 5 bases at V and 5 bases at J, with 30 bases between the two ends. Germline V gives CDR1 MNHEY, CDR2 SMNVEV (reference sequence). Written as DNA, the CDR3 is TGTGCCAGCAGTCGCCTCCGGGGCGGCACTAGCAGAACGACGACCGGGGAGCTGTTTTTT. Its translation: CASSRLRGGTSRTTTGELFF.

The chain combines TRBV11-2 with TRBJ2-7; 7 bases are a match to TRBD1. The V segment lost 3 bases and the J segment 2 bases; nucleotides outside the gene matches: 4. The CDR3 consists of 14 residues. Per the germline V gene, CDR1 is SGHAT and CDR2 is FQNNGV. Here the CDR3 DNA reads TGTGCCAGCAGCTTGGGGGACAGAACCTACGAGCAGTACTTC. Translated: CASSLGDRTYEQYF. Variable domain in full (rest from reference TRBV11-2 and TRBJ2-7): EAGVAQSPRYKIIEKRQSVAFWCNPISGHATLYWYQQILGQGPKLLIQFQNNGVVDDSQLPKDRFSAERLKGVDSTLKIQPAKLEDSAVYLCASSLGDRTYEQYFGPGTRLTVT.

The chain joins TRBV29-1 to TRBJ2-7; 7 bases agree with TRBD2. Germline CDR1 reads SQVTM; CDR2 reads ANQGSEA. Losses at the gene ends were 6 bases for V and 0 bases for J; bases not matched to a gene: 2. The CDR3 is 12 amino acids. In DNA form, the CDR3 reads TGCAGCGTGTCTAGCGGCTCCTACGAGCAGTACTTC. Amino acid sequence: CSVSSGSYEQYF.

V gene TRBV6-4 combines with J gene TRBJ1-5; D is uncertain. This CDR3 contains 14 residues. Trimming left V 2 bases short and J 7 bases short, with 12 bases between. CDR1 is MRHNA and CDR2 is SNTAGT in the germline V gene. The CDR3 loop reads CASSDTTDNQPQHF. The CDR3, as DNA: TGTGCCAGCAGTGACACCACCGACAACCAGCCCCAGCATTTT.

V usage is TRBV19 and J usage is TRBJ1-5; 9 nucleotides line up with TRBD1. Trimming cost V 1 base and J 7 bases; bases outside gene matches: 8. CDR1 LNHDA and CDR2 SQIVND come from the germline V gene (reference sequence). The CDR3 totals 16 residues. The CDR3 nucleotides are TGTGCCAGTAGTATAGGGCGGGACAGGGTAGTACAGCCCCAGCATTTT. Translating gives CASSIGRDRVVQPQHF. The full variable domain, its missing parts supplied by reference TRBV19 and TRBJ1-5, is DGGITQSPKYLFRKEGQNVTLSCEQNLNHDAMYWYRQDPGQGLRLIYYSQIVNDFQKGDIAEGYSVSREKKESFPLTVTSAQKNPTAFYLCASSIGRDRVVQPQHFGDGTRLSIL.

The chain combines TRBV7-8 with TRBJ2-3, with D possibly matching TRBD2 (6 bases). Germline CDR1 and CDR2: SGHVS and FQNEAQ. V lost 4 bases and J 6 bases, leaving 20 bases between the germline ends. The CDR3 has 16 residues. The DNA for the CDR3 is TGTGCCAGCAGCTCCCAGAGTAACGGGAGAGGGGATACGCAGTATTTT. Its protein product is CASSSQSNGRGDTQYF.

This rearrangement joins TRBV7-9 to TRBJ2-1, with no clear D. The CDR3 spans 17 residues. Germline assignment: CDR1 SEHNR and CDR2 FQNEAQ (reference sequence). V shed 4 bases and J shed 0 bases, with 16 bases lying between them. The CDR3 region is CASSSILGVSSYNEQFF. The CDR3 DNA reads TGTGCCAGCAGCTCCATTTTGGGCGTTAGCTCCTACAATGAGCAGTTCTTC.

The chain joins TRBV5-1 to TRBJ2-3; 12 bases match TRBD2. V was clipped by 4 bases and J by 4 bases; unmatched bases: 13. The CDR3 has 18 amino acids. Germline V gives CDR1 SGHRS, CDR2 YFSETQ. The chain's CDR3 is CASSPSTTSGSSADTQYF. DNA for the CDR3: TGCGCCAGCAGCCCCAGTACGACTAGCGGGAGCTCAGCAGATACGCAGTATTTT.

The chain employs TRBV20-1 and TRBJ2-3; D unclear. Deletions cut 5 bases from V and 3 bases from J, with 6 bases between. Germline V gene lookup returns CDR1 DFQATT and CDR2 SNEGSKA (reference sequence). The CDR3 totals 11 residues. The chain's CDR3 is CSADITDTQYF. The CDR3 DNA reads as TGCAGTGCTGACATTACAGATACGCAGTATTTT.

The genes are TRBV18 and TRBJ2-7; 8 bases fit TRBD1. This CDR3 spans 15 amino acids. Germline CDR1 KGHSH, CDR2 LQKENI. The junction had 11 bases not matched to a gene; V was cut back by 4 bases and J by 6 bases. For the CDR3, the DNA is TGTGCCAGCTCACGATACGGACAGGGACCCCGCGAGCAGTACTTC. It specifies CASSRYGQGPREQYF.

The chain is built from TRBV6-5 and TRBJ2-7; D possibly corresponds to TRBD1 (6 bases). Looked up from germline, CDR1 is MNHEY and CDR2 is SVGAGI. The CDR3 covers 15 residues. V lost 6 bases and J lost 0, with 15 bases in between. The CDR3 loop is CASRNSDRGSYEQYF. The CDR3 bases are TGTGCCAGCAGAAACTCGGACAGAGGCTCCTACGAGCAGTACTTC.

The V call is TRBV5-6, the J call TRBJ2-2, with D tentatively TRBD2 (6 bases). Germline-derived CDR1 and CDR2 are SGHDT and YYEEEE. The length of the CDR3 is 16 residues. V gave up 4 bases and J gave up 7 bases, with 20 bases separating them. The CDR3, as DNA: TGTGCCAGCAGCCCCCGGCGGAGGGACGGGGTCGGGGAGCTGTTTTTT. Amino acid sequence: CASSPRRRDGVGELFF.

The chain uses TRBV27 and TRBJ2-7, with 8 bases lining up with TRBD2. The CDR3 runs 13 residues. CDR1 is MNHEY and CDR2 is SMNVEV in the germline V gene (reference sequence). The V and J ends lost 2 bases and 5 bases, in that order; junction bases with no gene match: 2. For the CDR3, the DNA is TGTGCCAGCAGTTTAGCGGGGGGCAACGAGCAGTACTTC. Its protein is CASSLAGGNEQYF.

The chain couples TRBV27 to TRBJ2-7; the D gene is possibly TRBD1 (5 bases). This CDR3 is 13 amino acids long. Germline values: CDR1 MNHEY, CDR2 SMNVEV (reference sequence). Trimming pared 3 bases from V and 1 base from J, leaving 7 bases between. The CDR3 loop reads CASSFDRSYEQYF. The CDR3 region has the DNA TGTGCCAGCAGTTTTGACAGATCCTACGAGCAGTACTTC.

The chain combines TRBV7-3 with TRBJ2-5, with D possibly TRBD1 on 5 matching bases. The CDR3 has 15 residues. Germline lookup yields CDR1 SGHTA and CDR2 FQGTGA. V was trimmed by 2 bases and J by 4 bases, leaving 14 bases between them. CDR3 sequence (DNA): TGTGCCAGCAGCTTAGTGGCAGGGCCTGGAGAGACCCAGTACTTC. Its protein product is CASSLVAGPGETQYF.

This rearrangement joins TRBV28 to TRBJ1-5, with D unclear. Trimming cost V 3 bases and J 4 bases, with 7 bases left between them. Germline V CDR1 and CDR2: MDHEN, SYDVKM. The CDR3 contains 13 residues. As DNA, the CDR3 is TGTGCCAGCAGTTTTTCCGCGAATCAGCCCCAGCATTTT. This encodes CASSFSANQPQHF.

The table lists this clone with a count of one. The CDR3 loop is CASSFGGRATDTQYF. The CDR3 DNA sequence: TGCGCCAGCAGCTTTGGCGGGAGGGCAACAGATACGCAGTATTTT. This chain joins TRBV5-1 and TRBJ2-3; TRBD2 aligns across 9 bases. After removal of 2 bases from V and 3 bases from J, the junction contained 4 bases not matched to a gene. This CDR3 contains 15 residues. From germline, CDR1 is SGHRS and CDR2 YFSETQ. The variable domain in full, completed from reference TRBV5-1 and TRBJ2-3, reads KAGVTQTPRYLIKTRGQQVTLSCSPISGHRSVSWYQQTPGQGLQFLFEYFSETQRNKGNFPGRFSGRQFSNSRSEMNVSTLELGDSALYLCASSFGGRATDTQYFGPGTRLTVL.

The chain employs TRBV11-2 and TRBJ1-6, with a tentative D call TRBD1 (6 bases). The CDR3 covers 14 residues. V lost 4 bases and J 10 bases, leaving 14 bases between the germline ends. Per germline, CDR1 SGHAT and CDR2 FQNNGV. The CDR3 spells CASSYYRDGSPLHF. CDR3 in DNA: TGTGCCAGCAGCTACTACAGGGACGGCTCACCCCTCCACTTT.

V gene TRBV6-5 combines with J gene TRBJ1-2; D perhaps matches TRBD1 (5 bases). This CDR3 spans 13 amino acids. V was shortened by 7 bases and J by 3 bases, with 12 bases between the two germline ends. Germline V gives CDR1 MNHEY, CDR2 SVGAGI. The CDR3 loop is CASKRTGDYGYTF. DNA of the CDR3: TGTGCCAGCAAACGGACGGGGGACTATGGCTACACCTTC.